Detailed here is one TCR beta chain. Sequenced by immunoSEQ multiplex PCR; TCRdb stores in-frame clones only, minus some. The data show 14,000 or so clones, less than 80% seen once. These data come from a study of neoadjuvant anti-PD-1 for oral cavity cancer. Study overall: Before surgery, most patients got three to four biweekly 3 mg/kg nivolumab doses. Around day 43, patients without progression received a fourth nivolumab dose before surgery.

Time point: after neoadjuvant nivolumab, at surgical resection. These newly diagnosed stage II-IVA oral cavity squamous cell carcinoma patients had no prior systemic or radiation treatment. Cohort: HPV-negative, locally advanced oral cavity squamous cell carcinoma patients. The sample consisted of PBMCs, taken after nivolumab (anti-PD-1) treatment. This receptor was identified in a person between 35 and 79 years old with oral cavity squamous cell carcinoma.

CDR3 region: CASSLGEQRSTEAFF. CDR3 in DNA: TGTGCCAGCAGCTTGGGCGAACAGAGGTCCACTGAAGCTTTCTTT. This chain connects TRBV5-6 to TRBJ1-1; D remains unclear. V was cut by 0 bases and J by 4 bases, with 13 bases left in between. Germline-derived CDR1 and CDR2 are SGHDT and YYEEEE. The CDR3 loop spans 15 amino acids.